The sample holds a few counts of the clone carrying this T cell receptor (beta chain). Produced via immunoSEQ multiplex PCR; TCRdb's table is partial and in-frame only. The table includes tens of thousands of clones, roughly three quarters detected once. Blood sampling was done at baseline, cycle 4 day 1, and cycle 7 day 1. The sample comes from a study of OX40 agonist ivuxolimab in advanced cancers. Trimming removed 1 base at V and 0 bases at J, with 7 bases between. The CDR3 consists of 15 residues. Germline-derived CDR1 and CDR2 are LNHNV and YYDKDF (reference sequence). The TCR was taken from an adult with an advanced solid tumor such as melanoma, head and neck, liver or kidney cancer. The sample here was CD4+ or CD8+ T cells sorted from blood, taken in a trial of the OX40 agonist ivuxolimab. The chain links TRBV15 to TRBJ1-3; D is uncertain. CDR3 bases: TGTGCCACCAGCAGAGTGTTACTCTCTGGAAACACCATATATTTT. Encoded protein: CATSRVLLSGNTIYF.